This record covers a single TCR beta chain. Its antigen is not identified. This entry comes from a study of Tregs in tolerant kidney transplant recipients. Study-level points and caveats: Few patients were studied, so findings need validation in larger groups. No direct test of biological reproducibility was done here.

Data came from immunoSEQ multiplex PCR; TCRdb stores just in-frame clones and leaves some out. The table lists some 5,800 clones. Related graft donors supplied nonmyeloablative bone marrow transplants, and mixed chimerism was transient. Unstimulated Tregs (CD4+CD25+CD127-) and CD4+CD25- non-Tregs were sorted from PBMCs. The receptor was derived from a human patient who received a combined kidney and bone marrow transplant. Some T cells may arise from the graft donor. The sequenced sample was CD8+ T cells from blood (PBMCs), obtained 12 months after the transplant.

Incomplete CDR3 DNA: TGTGCCAGAATCCTTCGACAGGGGGGTCCGTCAGAGACC. Protein: CARILRQGGPSET. The whole CDR3 sequence reads CARILRQGGPSETQYF. The chain carries TRBV14 and TRBJ2-5, with 9 bases matching TRBD1. The read is 3 residues too short to cover the CDR3 end, so that end is filled in from the germline J gene. The CDR3 contains 16 residues. The germline V gene encodes CDR1 SGHDN and CDR2 FVKESK. V trimming: 9 bases; J trimming: 4 bases; junction bases outside the gene matches: 15.